A selection of T cell receptor beta chains follows, all from one sample in a study of PD-L1 blockade in urothelial cancer. Sequenced by immunoSEQ multiplex PCR; TCRdb stores in-frame clones only, minus some. This sample yields under 150,000 clones, of which around 88% are seen a single time; about 1.8% belongs to the top ten. The sample consisted of PBMCs, taken around atezolizumab (anti-PD-L1) treatment. The receptors stem from a man in his 60s with urothelial cancer. Both conserved end residues are part of each CDR3. D genes are given only for firm matches. Rows may omit the clone size; those that give it use once, few, many or a size class.

j_call: TRBJ1-3
d_call: -
clone_size: -
v_call: TRBV30
cdr3_aa: CAWSVLPGSTIYF
cdr3_nt: TGTGCCTGGAGTGTATTACCGGGATCCACCATATATTTT

j_call: TRBJ1-5
d_call: -
clone_size: -
v_call: TRBV15
cdr3_aa: CATSREGSPEPQHF
cdr3_nt: TGTGCCACCAGCAGAGAGGGGAGCCCGGAGCCCCAGCATTTT

j_call: TRBJ2-3
d_call: TRBD2
clone_size: -
v_call: TRBV27
cdr3_aa: CASRVGLAGGVVHTQYF
cdr3_nt: TGTGCCAGCCGTGTGGGACTAGCGGGAGGAGTGGTACATACGCAGTATTTT

j_call: TRBJ2-3
d_call: -
clone_size: -
v_call: TRBV6-4
cdr3_aa: CASSDPLADTQYF
cdr3_nt: TGTGCCAGCAGTGACCCCCTTGCAGATACGCAGTATTTT

j_call: TRBJ2-7
d_call: TRBD1
clone_size: once
v_call: TRBV29-1
cdr3_aa: CSVDSGTGPTYEQYF
cdr3_nt: TGCAGCGTTGACTCCGGGACAGGGCCCACCTACGAGCAGTACTTC

j_call: TRBJ2-3
d_call: -
clone_size: -
v_call: TRBV7-9
cdr3_aa: CASSLGAGAFTDTQYF
cdr3_nt: TGTGCCAGCAGCTTAGGTGCGGGGGCCTTCACAGATACGCAGTATTTT

j_call: TRBJ1-1
d_call: -
clone_size: -
v_call: TRBV4-2
cdr3_aa: CASSHPTEGNTEAFF
cdr3_nt: TGTGCCAGCAGCCATCCTACGGAGGGCAACACTGAAGCTTTCTTT

j_call: TRBJ2-1
d_call: TRBD2
clone_size: -
v_call: TRBV7-9
cdr3_aa: CASSFGPLAGTNEQFF
cdr3_nt: TGTGCCAGCAGCTTCGGCCCCCTAGCGGGAACGAATGAGCAGTTCTTC

j_call: TRBJ2-3
d_call: -
clone_size: -
v_call: TRBV27
cdr3_aa: CASSWAATDTQYF
cdr3_nt: TGTGCCAGCAGTTGGGCCGCCACAGATACGCAGTATTTT

j_call: TRBJ2-7
d_call: -
clone_size: -
v_call: TRBV7-9
cdr3_aa: CASSLDALSRVYEQYF
cdr3_nt: TGTGCCAGCAGCTTAGATGCTCTTTCCAGGGTCTACGAGCAGTACTTC

j_call: TRBJ1-4
d_call: TRBD1
clone_size: -
v_call: TRBV6-5
cdr3_aa: CASSFPQGESEKLFF
cdr3_nt: TGTGCCAGCAGTTTCCCCCAGGGGGAGAGTGAAAAACTGTTTTTT

j_call: TRBJ2-7
d_call: -
clone_size: -
v_call: TRBV5-4
cdr3_aa: CASTIGGQSYEQYF
cdr3_nt: TGTGCCAGCACCATTGGAGGGCAATCCTACGAGCAGTACTTC

j_call: TRBJ1-2
d_call: TRBD1
clone_size: -
v_call: TRBV28
cdr3_aa: CASSPRGQGSYYGYTF
cdr3_nt: TGTGCCAGCAGCCCTAGGGGACAGGGATCATACTATGGCTACACCTTC

j_call: TRBJ2-5
d_call: TRBD2
clone_size: -
v_call: TRBV5-1
cdr3_aa: CASRSSGGAMETQYF
cdr3_nt: TGCGCCAGCAGGTCTAGCGGGGGGGCCATGGAGACCCAGTACTTC

j_call: TRBJ2-1
d_call: TRBD2
clone_size: -
v_call: TRBV7-2
cdr3_aa: CASSQAGGWTNEQFF
cdr3_nt: TGTGCCAGCAGCCAGGCGGGAGGGTGGACCAATGAGCAGTTCTTC

j_call: TRBJ1-5
d_call: -
clone_size: -
v_call: TRBV6-1
cdr3_aa: CASSEAGGRNQPQHF
cdr3_nt: TGTGCCAGCAGTGAAGCAGGGGGTCGCAATCAGCCCCAGCATTTT

j_call: TRBJ2-7
d_call: -
clone_size: -
v_call: TRBV6-1
cdr3_aa: CASRSAPQGSYEQYF
cdr3_nt: TGTGCCAGCAGGTCCGCCCCCCAGGGTTCCTACGAGCAGTACTTC

j_call: TRBJ1-2
d_call: -
clone_size: -
v_call: TRBV27
cdr3_aa: CASTRQSPNYGYTF
cdr3_nt: TGTGCCAGCACCCGACAATCACCTAACTATGGCTACACCTTC

j_call: TRBJ2-1
d_call: -
clone_size: -
v_call: TRBV28
cdr3_aa: CASSQFPRDSAYNEQFF
cdr3_nt: TGTGCCAGCAGTCAATTCCCCCGGGACTCAGCCTACAATGAGCAGTTCTTC

j_call: TRBJ1-2
d_call: -
clone_size: -
v_call: TRBV19
cdr3_aa: CASSAPQRLFNYGYTF
cdr3_nt: TGTGCCAGTAGTGCCCCCCAGAGGCTCTTCAACTATGGCTACACCTTC

j_call: TRBJ2-1
d_call: TRBD2
clone_size: -
v_call: TRBV6-1
cdr3_aa: CASSQLAGAYNEQFF
cdr3_nt: TGTGCCAGCAGTCAACTAGCGGGGGCCTACAATGAGCAGTTCTTC

j_call: TRBJ2-3
d_call: -
clone_size: -
v_call: TRBV5-1
cdr3_aa: CASSLDVVGTDTQYF
cdr3_nt: TGCGCCAGCAGCTTGGACGTAGTCGGGACAGATACGCAGTATTTT

j_call: TRBJ2-1
d_call: TRBD1
clone_size: -
v_call: TRBV5-1
cdr3_aa: CASSSSRDRGWYNEQFF
cdr3_nt: TGCGCCAGCAGCAGCAGCCGGGACAGGGGGTGGTACAATGAGCAGTTCTTC

j_call: TRBJ1-2
d_call: TRBD1
clone_size: few
v_call: TRBV20-1
cdr3_aa: CSTRGNYGYTF
cdr3_nt: TGCAGCACCAGGGGGAACTATGGCTACACCTTC

j_call: TRBJ2-3
d_call: -
clone_size: -
v_call: TRBV2
cdr3_aa: CASNRREDTQYF
cdr3_nt: TGTGCCAGCAACCGCAGGGAAGATACGCAGTATTTT

j_call: TRBJ2-7
d_call: -
clone_size: once
v_call: TRBV7-9
cdr3_aa: CASSLAQGRDEQYF
cdr3_nt: TGTGCCAGCAGCTTAGCGCAAGGCCGGGACGAGCAGTACTTC

j_call: TRBJ1-5
d_call: TRBD1
clone_size: -
v_call: TRBV27
cdr3_aa: CASSLTGGNQPQHF
cdr3_nt: TGTGCCAGCAGTCTGACAGGGGGGAATCAGCCCCAGCATTTT

j_call: TRBJ2-1
d_call: -
clone_size: once
v_call: TRBV7-3
cdr3_aa: CASSLELVGTAQFF
cdr3_nt: TGTGCCAGCAGCTTAGAGTTAGTCGGTACTGCTCAGTTCTTC

j_call: TRBJ1-3
d_call: -
clone_size: -
v_call: TRBV30
cdr3_aa: CAWSAGVAGNTIYF
cdr3_nt: TGTGCCTGGAGTGCAGGGGTAGCCGGAAACACCATATATTTT

j_call: TRBJ1-2
d_call: TRBD1
clone_size: -
v_call: TRBV9
cdr3_aa: CASSPQGGFGNYGYTF
cdr3_nt: TGTGCCAGCAGCCCCCAGGGGGGCTTTGGCAACTATGGCTACACCTTC

j_call: TRBJ2-3
d_call: -
clone_size: -
v_call: TRBV28
cdr3_aa: CASSRGYTDTQYF
cdr3_nt: TGTGCCAGCAGTAGGGGCTACACAGATACGCAGTATTTT

j_call: TRBJ2-5
d_call: TRBD2
clone_size: -
v_call: TRBV6-5
cdr3_aa: CASRRAGGSETQYF
cdr3_nt: TGTGCCAGCAGGCGAGCGGGGGGCTCTGAGACCCAGTACTTC

j_call: TRBJ1-4
d_call: -
clone_size: -
v_call: TRBV27
cdr3_aa: CASSPIETGNEKLFF
cdr3_nt: TGTGCCAGCAGTCCGATCGAGACGGGGAATGAAAAACTGTTTTTT

j_call: TRBJ2-1
d_call: TRBD1
clone_size: once
v_call: TRBV2
cdr3_aa: CASLPGQGASSYNEQFF
cdr3_nt: TGTGCCAGTTTACCGGGACAGGGGGCCAGTTCCTACAATGAGCAGTTCTTC

j_call: TRBJ1-4
d_call: -
clone_size: -
v_call: TRBV21-1
cdr3_aa: CASSTRARGIGEKLFF
cdr3_nt: TGTGCCAGCAGCACCCGCGCGCGAGGGATAGGAGAAAAACTGTTTTTT

j_call: TRBJ1-2
d_call: -
clone_size: -
v_call: TRBV9
cdr3_aa: CASSVAGGVSTF
cdr3_nt: TGTGCCAGCAGCGTAGCTGGAGGGGTCAGCACCTTC

j_call: TRBJ2-7
d_call: -
clone_size: -
v_call: TRBV5-1
cdr3_aa: CASSLERTSGQYF
cdr3_nt: TGCGCCAGCAGCTTGGAACGGACCAGCGGGCAGTACTTC

j_call: TRBJ2-5
d_call: TRBD2
clone_size: -
v_call: TRBV10-3
cdr3_aa: CAISESTGGETQYF
cdr3_nt: TGTGCCATCAGTGAGTCGACGGGAGGGGAGACCCAGTACTTC

j_call: TRBJ2-5
d_call: -
clone_size: -
v_call: TRBV27
cdr3_aa: CASSTGRGAETQYF
cdr3_nt: TGTGCCAGCAGCACGGGAAGAGGTGCAGAGACCCAGTACTTC

j_call: TRBJ1-1
d_call: -
clone_size: -
v_call: TRBV6-4
cdr3_aa: CASSGEEGTEAFF
cdr3_nt: TGTGCCAGCAGTGGGGAGGAGGGCACTGAAGCTTTCTTT

j_call: TRBJ2-3
d_call: TRBD2
clone_size: -
v_call: TRBV9
cdr3_aa: CASARASGFTDTQYF
cdr3_nt: TGTGCCAGCGCGCGGGCTAGCGGGTTCACAGATACGCAGTATTTT

j_call: TRBJ2-3
d_call: TRBD2
clone_size: -
v_call: TRBV7-3
cdr3_aa: CASSSTGTSGITDTQYF
cdr3_nt: TGTGCCAGCAGCTCAACCGGGACTAGCGGAATCACAGATACGCAGTATTTT

j_call: TRBJ1-2
d_call: TRBD1
clone_size: few
v_call: TRBV7-2
cdr3_aa: CASSLDRGYGYTF
cdr3_nt: TGTGCCAGCAGCTTAGACAGGGGTTATGGCTACACCTTC

j_call: TRBJ2-2
d_call: -
clone_size: few
v_call: TRBV6-6
cdr3_aa: CASSPGQYTGELFF
cdr3_nt: TGTGCCAGCAGTCCGGGACAATACACCGGGGAGCTGTTTTTT

j_call: TRBJ1-4
d_call: TRBD1
clone_size: -
v_call: TRBV2
cdr3_aa: CASSETGGATNEKLFF
cdr3_nt: TGTGCCAGCAGTGAGACAGGGGGAGCAACTAATGAAAAACTGTTTTTT

j_call: TRBJ2-5
d_call: -
clone_size: once
v_call: TRBV7-2
cdr3_aa: CASSLGLVLETQYF
cdr3_nt: TGTGCCAGCAGCCTAGGTTTGGTACTAGAGACCCAGTACTTC

j_call: TRBJ2-7
d_call: TRBD2
clone_size: few
v_call: TRBV19
cdr3_aa: CASSGGIEQYF
cdr3_nt: TGTGCCAGTAGCGGGGGGATCGAGCAGTACTTC